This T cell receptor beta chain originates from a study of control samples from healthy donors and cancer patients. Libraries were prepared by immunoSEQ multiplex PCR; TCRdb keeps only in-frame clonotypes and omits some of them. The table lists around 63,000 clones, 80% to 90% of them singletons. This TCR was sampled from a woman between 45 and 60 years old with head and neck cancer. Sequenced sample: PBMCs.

The chain's CDR3 is CASSLGTGRRVTPECNQPQHF. The CDR3 DNA reads TGTGCCAGCAGCCTCGGGACAGGGAGGAGAGTGACCCCTGAGTGCAATCAGCCCCAGCATTTT. The chain employs TRBV9 and TRBJ1-5, with 9 nucleotides matching TRBD1. The CDR3 spans 21 residues. V lost 4 bases, J lost 2 bases, and 22 bases stayed unmatched. Germline V gene lookup returns CDR1 SGDLS and CDR2 YYNGEE.